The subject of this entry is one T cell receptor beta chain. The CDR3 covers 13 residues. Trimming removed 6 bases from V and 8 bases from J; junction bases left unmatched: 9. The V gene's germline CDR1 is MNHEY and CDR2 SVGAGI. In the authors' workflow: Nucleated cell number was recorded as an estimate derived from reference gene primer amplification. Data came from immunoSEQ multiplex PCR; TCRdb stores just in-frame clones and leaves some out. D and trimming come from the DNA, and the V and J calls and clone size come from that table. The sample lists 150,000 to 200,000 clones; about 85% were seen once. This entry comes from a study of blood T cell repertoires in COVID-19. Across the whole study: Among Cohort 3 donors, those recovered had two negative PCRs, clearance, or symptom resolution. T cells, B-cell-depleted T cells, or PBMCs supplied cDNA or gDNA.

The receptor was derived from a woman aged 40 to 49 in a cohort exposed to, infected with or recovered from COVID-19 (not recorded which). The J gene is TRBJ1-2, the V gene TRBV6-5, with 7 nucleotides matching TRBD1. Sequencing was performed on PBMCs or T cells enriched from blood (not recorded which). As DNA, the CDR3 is TGTGCCAGCAGCTCCGACAGGGCCGAAGGCTACACCTTC. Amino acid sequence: CASSSDRAEGYTF.